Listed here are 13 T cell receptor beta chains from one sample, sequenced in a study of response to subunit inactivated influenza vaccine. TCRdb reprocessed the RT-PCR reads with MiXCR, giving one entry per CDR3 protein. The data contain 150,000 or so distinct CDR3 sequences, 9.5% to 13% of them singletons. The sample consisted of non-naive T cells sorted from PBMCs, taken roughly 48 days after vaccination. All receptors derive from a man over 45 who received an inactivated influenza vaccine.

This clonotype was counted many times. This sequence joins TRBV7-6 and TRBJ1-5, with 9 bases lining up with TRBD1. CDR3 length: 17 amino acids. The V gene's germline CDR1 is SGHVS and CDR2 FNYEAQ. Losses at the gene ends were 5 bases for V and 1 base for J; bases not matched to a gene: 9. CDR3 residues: CASSAGQGWASNQPQHF. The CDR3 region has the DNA TGTGCCAGCAGCGCAGGACAGGGGTGGGCAAGCAATCAGCCCCAGCATTTT.

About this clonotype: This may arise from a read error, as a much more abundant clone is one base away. CDR3: CASSDGGLAGAEQCF. The CDR3, as DNA: TGCGCCAGCAGCGACGGCGGACTAGCGGGCGCCGAGCAGTGCTTC. The rearrangement uses TRBV5-1 and TRBJ2-7, with 11 bases aligning to TRBD2. This CDR3 has 15 amino acids. Germline assignment: CDR1 SGHRS and CDR2 YFSETQ.

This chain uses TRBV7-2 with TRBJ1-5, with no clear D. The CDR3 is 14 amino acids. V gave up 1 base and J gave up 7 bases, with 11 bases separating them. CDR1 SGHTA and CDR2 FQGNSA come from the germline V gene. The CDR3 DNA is TGTGCCAGCAGCTTAGAGGGCAGTAAACAGCCCCAGCATTTT. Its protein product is CASSLEGSKQPQHF.

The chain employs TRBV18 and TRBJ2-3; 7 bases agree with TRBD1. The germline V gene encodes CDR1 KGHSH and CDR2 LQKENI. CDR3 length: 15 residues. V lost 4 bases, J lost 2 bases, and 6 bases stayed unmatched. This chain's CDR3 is CASSQDRTYTDTQYF. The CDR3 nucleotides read TGTGCCAGCTCACAGGACAGGACCTACACAGATACGCAGTATTTT.

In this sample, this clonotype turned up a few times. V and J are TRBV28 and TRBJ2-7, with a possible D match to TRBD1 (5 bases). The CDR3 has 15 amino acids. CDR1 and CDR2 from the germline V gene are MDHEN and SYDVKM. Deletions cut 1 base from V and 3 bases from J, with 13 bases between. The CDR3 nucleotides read TGTGCCAGCAGTTTATCTGGCGTCGGACACTACGAGCAGTACTTC. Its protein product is CASSLSGVGHYEQYF.

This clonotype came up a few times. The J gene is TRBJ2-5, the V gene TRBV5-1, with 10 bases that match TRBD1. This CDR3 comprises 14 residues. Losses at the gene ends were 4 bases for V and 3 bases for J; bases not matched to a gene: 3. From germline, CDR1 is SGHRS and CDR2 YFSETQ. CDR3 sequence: CASSKGQGKETQYF. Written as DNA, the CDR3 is TGCGCCAGCAGCAAGGGACAGGGGAAAGAGACCCAGTACTTC.

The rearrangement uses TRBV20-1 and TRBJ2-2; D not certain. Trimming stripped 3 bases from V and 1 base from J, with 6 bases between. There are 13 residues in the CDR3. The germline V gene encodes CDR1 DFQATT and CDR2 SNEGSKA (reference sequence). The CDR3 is CSASRLNTGELFF. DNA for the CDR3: TGCAGTGCTAGCAGACTGAACACCGGGGAGCTGTTTTTT.

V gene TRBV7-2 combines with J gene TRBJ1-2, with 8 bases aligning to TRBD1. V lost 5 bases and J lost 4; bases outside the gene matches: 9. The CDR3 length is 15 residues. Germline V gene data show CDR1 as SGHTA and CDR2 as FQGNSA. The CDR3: CASSPGTGLIYGYTF. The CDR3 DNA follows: TGTGCCAGCAGCCCAGGGACAGGCCTGATCTATGGCTACACCTTC.

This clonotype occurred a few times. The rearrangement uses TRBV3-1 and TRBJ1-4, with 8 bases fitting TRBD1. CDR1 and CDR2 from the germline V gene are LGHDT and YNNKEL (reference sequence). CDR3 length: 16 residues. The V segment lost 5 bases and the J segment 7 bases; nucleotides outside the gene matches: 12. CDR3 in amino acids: CASSERSGGGSEKLFF. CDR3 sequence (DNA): TGTGCCAGCAGCGAACGGTCAGGGGGCGGAAGTGAAAAACTGTTTTTT.

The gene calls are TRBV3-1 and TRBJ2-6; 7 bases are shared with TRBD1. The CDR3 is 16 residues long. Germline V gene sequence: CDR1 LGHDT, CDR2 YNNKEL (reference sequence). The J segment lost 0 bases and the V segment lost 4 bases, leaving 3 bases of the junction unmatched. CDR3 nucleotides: TGTGCCAGCAGCCTTTACAGGGGCTCTGGGGCCAACGTCCTGACTTTC. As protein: CASSLYRGSGANVLTF.

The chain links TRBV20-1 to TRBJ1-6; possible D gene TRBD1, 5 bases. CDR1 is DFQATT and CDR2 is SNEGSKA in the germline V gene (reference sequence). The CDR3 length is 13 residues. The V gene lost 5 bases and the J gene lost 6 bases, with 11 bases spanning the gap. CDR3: CSAERQTNSPLHF. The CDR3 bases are TGCAGTGCTGAGCGACAGACTAATTCACCCCTCCACTTT.

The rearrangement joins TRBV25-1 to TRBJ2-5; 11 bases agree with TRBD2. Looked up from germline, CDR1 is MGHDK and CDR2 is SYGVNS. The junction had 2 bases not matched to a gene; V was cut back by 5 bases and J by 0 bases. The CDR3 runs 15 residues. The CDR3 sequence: CASSRLAGYQETQYF. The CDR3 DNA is TGTGCCAGCAGTAGACTAGCGGGGTACCAAGAGACCCAGTACTTC.

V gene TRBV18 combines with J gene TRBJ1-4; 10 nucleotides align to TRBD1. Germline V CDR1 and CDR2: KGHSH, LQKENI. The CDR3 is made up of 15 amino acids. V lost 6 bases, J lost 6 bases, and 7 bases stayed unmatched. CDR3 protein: CASSLRGTGDEKLFF. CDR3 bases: TGTGCCAGCTCCCTTCGGGGGACAGGGGATGAAAAACTGTTTTTT.